The rows below give T cell receptor beta chains drawn from one sample of a study of T cells expressing NK-cell markers. TCRdb reprocessed the 5' RACE reads and stores each CDR3 protein as one record, lacking DNA. Its listing shows a few hundred thousand distinct CDR3 sequences. What was sequenced was blood T cells: a sorted CD56 or NKG2C T cell subset, CD4+ or CD8+ T cells, or bulk PBMC T cells (not recorded which). The receptors shown here come from a man aged 18 to 69 in good health. CDR3s include the opening cysteine and the closing phenylalanine or tryptophan.

j_call v_call cdr3_aa
TRBJ2-3 TRBV14 CASSQQGKSTDTQYF
TRBJ2-3 TRBV28 CASSQGGNTDTQYF
TRBJ2-1 TRBV7-2 CASSSSEGANEQFF
TRBJ2-2 TRBV9 CASSRSRDNTNTGELFF
TRBJ1-4 TRBV25-1 CASSDPPGTVNEKLFF
TRBJ1-4 TRBV6-1 CASSEEGQSNEKLFF
TRBJ2-2 TRBV15 CATSMAVRTGELFF
TRBJ1-4 TRBV29-1 CSVGFPVGKLFF
TRBJ2-1 TRBV14 CASSQGLASGGNEQFF
TRBJ1-3 TRBV6-1 CASSRVDTTSGNTIYF
TRBJ1-6 TRBV3-1 CASSTRDSMSPLHF
TRBJ2-2 TRBV5-1 CATRGRGSTGELFF
TRBJ1-1 TRBV20-1 CSATINRTPEAFF
TRBJ1-1 TRBV18 CASSPGTPTIPTEAFF
TRBJ2-3 TRBV7-2 CASSPRRGGLRDTQYF
TRBJ2-1 TRBV6-1 CASSTRDSYNEQFF
TRBJ2-7 TRBV20-1 CSAREGGATYEQYF
TRBJ2-2 TRBV12-3/TRBV12-4 CASKPGQLDTGELFF
TRBJ2-1 TRBV12-3/TRBV12-4 CASSLYGGGQLYNEQFF
TRBJ1-5 TRBV19 CASSINRGGNQPQHF
TRBJ2-4 TRBV5-6 CASSQGQIAKNIQYF
TRBJ2-2 TRBV5-1 CASSPAQEGMGELFF
TRBJ2-1 TRBV12-3/TRBV12-4 CASMSFQGEQFF
TRBJ2-3 TRBV3-1 CASSQARGEADTQYF
TRBJ2-5 TRBV2 CASSEMAEGTQYF
TRBJ2-5 TRBV12-3/TRBV12-4 CASSFGALQETQYF
TRBJ2-3 TRBV3-1 CASCRGGGTDTQYF
TRBJ2-4 TRBV18 CASSPRQGKNIQYF
TRBJ2-1 TRBV11-1 CASSLLRTSGGTSYNEQFF
TRBJ2-7 TRBV6-4 CASRRPFDRGKSYEQYF
TRBJ2-1 TRBV7-3 CASSSDSLSSYNEQFF
TRBJ1-6 TRBV5-5 CASGTGKPNSPLHF
TRBJ2-2 TRBV7-9 CASSLWGTNTGELFF
TRBJ1-1 TRBV4-2 CASSQGDKTKDTEAFF
TRBJ1-6 TRBV20-1 CSASPQGTNSPLHF
TRBJ2-3 TRBV15 CATSRDPSSSTDTQYF
TRBJ1-1 TRBV6-6 CASRAGQGAGFF
TRBJ1-5 TRBV20-1 CSATLTEGGQPQHF
TRBJ2-7 TRBV6-1 CASSKTGNSYEQYF
TRBJ1-2 TRBV27 CASSSTPQGQPGYTF
TRBJ2-3 TRBV7-2 CASSETSGGTQYF
TRBJ2-1 TRBV24-1 CATQQAGGVNEQFF
TRBJ2-1 TRBV12-3/TRBV12-4 CASSAWGGTSVYNEQFF
TRBJ2-6 TRBV6-1 CASRGQGIEGANVLTF
TRBJ2-2 TRBV6-5 CASSYVQYSGELFF
TRBJ1-2 TRBV14 CASSQGPTGIYGYTF
TRBJ2-2 TRBV11-1 CASSWDSTGELFF
TRBJ2-1 TRBV27 CASSLIRDRAYNEQFF
TRBJ2-5 TRBV7-3 CASSFSVGQETQYF
TRBJ2-7 TRBV4-1 CASSQDWRSPGQYF
TRBJ1-3 TRBV3-1 CASKRDRTSGNTIYF
TRBJ1-4 TRBV13 CASSLAGGTNEKLFF
TRBJ2-1 TRBV18 CASSPLGTGGNEQFF